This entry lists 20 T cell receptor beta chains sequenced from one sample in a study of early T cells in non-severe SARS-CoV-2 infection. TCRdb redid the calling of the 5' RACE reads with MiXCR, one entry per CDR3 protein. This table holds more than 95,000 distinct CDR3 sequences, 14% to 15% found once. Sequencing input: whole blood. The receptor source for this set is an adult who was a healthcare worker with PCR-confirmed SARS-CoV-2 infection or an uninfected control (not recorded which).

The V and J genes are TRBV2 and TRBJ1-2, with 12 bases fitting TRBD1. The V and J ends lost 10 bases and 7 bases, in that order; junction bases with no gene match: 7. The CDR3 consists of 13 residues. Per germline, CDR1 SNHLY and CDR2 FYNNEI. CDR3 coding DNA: TGTGCCATATCCCGGGACAGGGGGCTTGGCTACACCTTC. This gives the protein CAISRDRGLGYTF.

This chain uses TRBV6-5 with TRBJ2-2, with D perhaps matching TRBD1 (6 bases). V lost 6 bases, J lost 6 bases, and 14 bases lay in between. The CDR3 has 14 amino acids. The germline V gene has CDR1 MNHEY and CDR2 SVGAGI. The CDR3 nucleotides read TGTGCCAGCAGGTTGGACAGCCTCCCCGGGGAGCTGTTTTTT. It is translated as CASRLDSLPGELFF.

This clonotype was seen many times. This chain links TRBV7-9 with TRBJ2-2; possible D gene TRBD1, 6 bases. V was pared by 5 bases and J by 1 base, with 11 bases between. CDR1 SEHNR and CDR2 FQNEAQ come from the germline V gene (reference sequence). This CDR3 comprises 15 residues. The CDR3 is CASSVQQGNTGELFF. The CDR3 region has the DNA TGTGCCAGCAGCGTACAACAGGGGAACACCGGGGAGCTGTTTTTT.

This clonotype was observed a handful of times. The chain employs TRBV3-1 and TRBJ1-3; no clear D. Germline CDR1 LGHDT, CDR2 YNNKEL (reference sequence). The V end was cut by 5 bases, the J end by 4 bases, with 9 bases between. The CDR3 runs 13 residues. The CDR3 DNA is TGTGCCAGCAGCGACACTACCGGAAACACCATATATTTT. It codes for CASSDTTGNTIYF.

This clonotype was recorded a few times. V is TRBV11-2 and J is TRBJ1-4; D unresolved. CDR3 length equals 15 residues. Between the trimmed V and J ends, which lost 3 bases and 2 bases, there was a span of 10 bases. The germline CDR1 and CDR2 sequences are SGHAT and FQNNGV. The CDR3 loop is CASSLVYSTNEKLFF. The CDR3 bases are TGTGCCAGCAGCTTGGTTTACAGCACTAATGAAAAACTGTTTTTT.

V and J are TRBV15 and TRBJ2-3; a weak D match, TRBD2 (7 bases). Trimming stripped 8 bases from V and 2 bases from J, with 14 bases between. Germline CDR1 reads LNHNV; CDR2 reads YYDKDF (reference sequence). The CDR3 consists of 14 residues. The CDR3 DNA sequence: TGTGCCACCGCCAACGGGGGGCACACAGATACGCAGTATTTT. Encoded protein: CATANGGHTDTQYF.

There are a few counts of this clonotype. The CDR3 coding sequence is TGCAGTGCTTCCGGACCTCTCTACGAGCAGTACTTC. Residues: CSASGPLYEQYF. The V gene is TRBV20-1, the J gene TRBJ2-7; D unclear. This CDR3 has 12 residues. The V gene's germline CDR1 is DFQATT and CDR2 SNEGSKA (reference sequence). V was cut by 5 bases and J by 3 bases, with 11 bases left in between.

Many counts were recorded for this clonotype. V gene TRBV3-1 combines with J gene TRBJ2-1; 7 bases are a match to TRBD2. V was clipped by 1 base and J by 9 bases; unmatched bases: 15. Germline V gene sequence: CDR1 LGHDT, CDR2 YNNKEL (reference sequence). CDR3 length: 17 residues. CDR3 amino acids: CASSQARLGRGFVEQFF. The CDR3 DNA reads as TGTGCCAGCAGCCAAGCGCGGCTAGGGCGGGGGTTCGTTGAGCAGTTCTTC.

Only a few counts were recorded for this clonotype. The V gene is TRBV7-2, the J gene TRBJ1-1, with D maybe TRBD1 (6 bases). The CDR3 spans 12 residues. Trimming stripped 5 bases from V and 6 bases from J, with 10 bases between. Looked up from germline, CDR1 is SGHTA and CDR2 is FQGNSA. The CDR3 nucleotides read TGTGCCAGCAGCCCCAGGGGTTCTGAAGCTTTCTTT. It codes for CASSPRGSEAFF.

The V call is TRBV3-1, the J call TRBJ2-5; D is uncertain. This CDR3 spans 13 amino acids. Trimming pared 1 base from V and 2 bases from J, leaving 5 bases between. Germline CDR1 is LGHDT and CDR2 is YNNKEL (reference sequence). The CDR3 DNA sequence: TGTGCCAGCAGCCAAGTCCTACAAGAGACCCAGTACTTC. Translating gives CASSQVLQETQYF.

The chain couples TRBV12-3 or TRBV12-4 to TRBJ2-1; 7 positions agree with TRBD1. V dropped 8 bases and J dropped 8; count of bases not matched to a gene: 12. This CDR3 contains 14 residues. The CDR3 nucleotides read TGTGCCAGCTCGAACAGGGGAATGGTCGATGAGCAGTTCTTC. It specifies CASSNRGMVDEQFF.

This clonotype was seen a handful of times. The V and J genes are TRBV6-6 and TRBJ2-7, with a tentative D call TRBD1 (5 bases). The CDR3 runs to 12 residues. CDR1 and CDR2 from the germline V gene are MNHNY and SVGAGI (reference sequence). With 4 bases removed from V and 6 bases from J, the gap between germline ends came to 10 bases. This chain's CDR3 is CASSLTVGEQYF. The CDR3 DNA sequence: TGTGCCAGCAGTTTGACAGTTGGCGAGCAGTACTTC.

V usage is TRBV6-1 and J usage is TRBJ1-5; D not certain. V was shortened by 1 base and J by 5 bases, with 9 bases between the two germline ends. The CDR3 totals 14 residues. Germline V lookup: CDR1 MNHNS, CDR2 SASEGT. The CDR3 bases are TGTGCCAGCAGTGAAGGGAACGGAGATCAGCCCCAGCATTTT. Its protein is CASSEGNGDQPQHF.

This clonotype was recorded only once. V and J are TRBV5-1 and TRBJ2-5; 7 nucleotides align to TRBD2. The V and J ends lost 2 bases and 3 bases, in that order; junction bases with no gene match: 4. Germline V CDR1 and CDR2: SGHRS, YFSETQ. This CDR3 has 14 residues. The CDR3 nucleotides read TGCGCCAGCAGCTTTTCTGCGGGGGAAGAGACCCAGTACTTC. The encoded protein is CASSFSAGEETQYF.

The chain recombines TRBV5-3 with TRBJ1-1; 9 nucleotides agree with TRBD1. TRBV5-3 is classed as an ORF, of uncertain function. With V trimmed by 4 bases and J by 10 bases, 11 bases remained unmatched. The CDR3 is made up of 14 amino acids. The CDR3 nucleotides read TGTGCCAGAAGCCCACGTAGGACAGGGGCTGGAGCTTTCTTT. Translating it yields CARSPRRTGAGAFF.

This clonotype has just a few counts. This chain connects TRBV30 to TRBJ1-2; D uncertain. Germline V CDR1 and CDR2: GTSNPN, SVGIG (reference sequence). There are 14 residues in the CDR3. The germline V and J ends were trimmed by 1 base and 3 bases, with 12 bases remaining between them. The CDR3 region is CAWSAPREHYGYTF. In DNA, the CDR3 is TGTGCCTGGAGTGCCCCCCGGGAGCACTATGGCTACACCTTC.

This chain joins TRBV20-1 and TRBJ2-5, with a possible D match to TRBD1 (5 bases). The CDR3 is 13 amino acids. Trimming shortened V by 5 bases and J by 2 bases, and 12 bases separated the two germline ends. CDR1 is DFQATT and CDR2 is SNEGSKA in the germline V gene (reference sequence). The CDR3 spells CSAETEDQETQYF. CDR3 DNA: TGCAGTGCTGAGACAGAGGATCAAGAGACCCAGTACTTC.

In nucleotides, the CDR3 is TGTGCCAGCAGCCACCGTCAGCAGGGGGCTTTAAGTGAGCAGTTCTTC. It specifies CASSHRQQGALSEQFF. The V and J genes are TRBV3-2 and TRBJ2-1; TRBD1, the table's D call, lacks a check against the DNA. TRBV3-2 is recorded as a pseudogene. The CDR3 spans 16 residues.

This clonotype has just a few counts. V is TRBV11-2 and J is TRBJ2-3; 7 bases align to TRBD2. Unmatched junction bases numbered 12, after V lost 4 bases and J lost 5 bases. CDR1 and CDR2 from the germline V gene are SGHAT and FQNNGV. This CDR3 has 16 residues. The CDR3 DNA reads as TGTGCCAGCAGCTCCAACCCAACCGCGGGGGAAGATACGCAGTATTTT. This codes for CASSSNPTAGEDTQYF. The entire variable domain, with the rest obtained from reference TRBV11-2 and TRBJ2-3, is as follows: EAGVAQSPRYKIIEKRQSVAFWCNPISGHATLYWYQQILGQGPKLLIQFQNNGVVDDSQLPKDRFSAERLKGVDSTLKIQPAKLEDSAVYLCASSSNPTAGEDTQYFGPGTRLTVL.

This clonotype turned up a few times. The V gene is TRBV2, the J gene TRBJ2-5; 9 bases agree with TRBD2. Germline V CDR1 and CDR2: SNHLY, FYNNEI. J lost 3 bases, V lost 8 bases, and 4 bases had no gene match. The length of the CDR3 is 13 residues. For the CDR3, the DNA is TGTGCCAGCGGTCGACTAGCGGAAGAGACCCAGTACTTC. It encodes CASGRLAEETQYF.